This passage covers 27 T cell receptor beta chains from one sample sequenced in a study of blood T cell repertoires in COVID-19. Generated by immunoSEQ multiplex PCR, the TCRdb table keeps only in-frame clones and is missing some. The sample lists roughly 160,000 clones, approximately 86% occurring once. Material: peripheral blood. These receptors came from a man aged 18 to 29 with acute or convalescent COVID-19.

V is TRBV11-2 and J is TRBJ2-7, with a tentative D call TRBD1 (5 bases). The CDR3 has 13 residues. Trimming took off 4 bases at V and 6 bases at J, with 13 bases between the two ends. Looked up from germline, CDR1 is SGHAT and CDR2 is FQNNGV. The CDR3 sequence: CASSSGNSGEQYF. The CDR3, as DNA: TGTGCCAGCAGCTCAGGGAACAGTGGCGAGCAGTACTTC.

The chain is built from TRBV12-3 or TRBV12-4 and TRBJ2-7; 8 bases line up with TRBD1. V was pared by 8 bases and J by 1 base, with 4 bases of the junction left unmatched. This CDR3 has 13 amino acids. In DNA, the CDR3 is TGTGCCAGCTCGGACAGGGTATCCTACGAGCAGTACTTC. Its translation: CASSDRVSYEQYF.

The V and J genes are TRBV6-2 or TRBV6-3 and TRBJ1-1; no firm D call. Germline V lookup: CDR1 MNHEY, CDR2 SVGEGT. The CDR3 length is 15 residues. Trimming left V 0 bases short and J 4 bases short, with 12 bases between. The CDR3 sequence: CASSYSRTGSTEAFF. CDR3 DNA sequence: TGTGCCAGCAGTTACTCGCGGACGGGGTCCACTGAAGCTTTCTTT.

This chain connects TRBV4-2 to TRBJ1-6, with D uncertain. Trimming shortened V by 0 bases and J by 9 bases, and 21 bases separated the two germline ends. From germline, CDR1 is LGHNA and CDR2 YNFKEQ. This CDR3 has 18 amino acids. In nucleotides, the CDR3 is TGTGCCAGCAGCCAAGATCCCCGAGGGATCGACGAGATTTCACCCCTCCACTTT. As protein: CASSQDPRGIDEISPLHF.

V usage is TRBV7-9 and J usage is TRBJ2-1; D is ambiguous. V gave up 5 bases and J gave up 4 bases, with 9 bases separating them. This CDR3 has 13 residues. The germline gives CDR1 SEHNR, CDR2 FQNEAQ (reference sequence). CDR3 sequence (DNA): TGTGCCAGCAGCCACCGAACTTACAATGAGCAGTTCTTC. Its protein product is CASSHRTYNEQFF.

This chain links TRBV19 with TRBJ1-2; 10 bases line up with TRBD1. This CDR3 has 14 amino acids. Germline values: CDR1 LNHDA, CDR2 SQIVND (reference sequence). The trim removed 3 bases at V and 5 bases at J, leaving 3 bases unmatched. The CDR3 sequence is CASSIQDRGYGYTF. The CDR3 DNA follows: TGTGCCAGTAGTATCCAGGACAGGGGGTATGGCTACACCTTC.

This rearrangement joins TRBV7-9 to TRBJ2-1, with 8 nucleotides matching TRBD1. The CDR3 consists of 17 residues. J lost 0 bases, V lost 5 bases, and 9 bases had no gene match. From germline, CDR1 is SEHNR and CDR2 FQNEAQ (reference sequence). The CDR3 reads CASSPGTGPSSYNEQFF. CDR3 DNA: TGTGCCAGCAGCCCCGGGACAGGCCCGAGCTCCTACAATGAGCAGTTCTTC. The complete variable domain, with remaining parts taken from reference TRBV7-9 and TRBJ2-1, reads DTGVSQNPRHKITKRGQNVTFRCDPISEHNRLYWYRQTLGQGPEFLTYFQNEAQLEKSRLLSDRFSAERPKGSFSTLEIQRTEQGDSAMYLCASSPGTGPSSYNEQFFGPGTRLTVL.

The CDR3 here is CASSAGRGGNTEAFF. CDR3 nucleotides: TGTGCCAGCAGTGCGGGAAGGGGAGGGAACACTGAAGCTTTCTTT. The chain is built from TRBV2 and TRBJ1-1; D may be TRBD1 (5 bases). V was shortened by 4 bases and J by 1 base, with 13 bases between the two germline ends. Germline values: CDR1 SNHLY, CDR2 FYNNEI. This CDR3 is 15 amino acids long.

This chain joins TRBV7-9 and TRBJ1-3; no clear D gene. The CDR3 spans 12 residues. Germline CDR1 SEHNR, CDR2 FQNEAQ (reference sequence). Deletions cut 3 bases from V and 3 bases from J, with 3 bases between. As DNA, the CDR3 is TGTGCCAGCAGCTTCCGTGGAAACACCATATATTTT. Protein sequence: CASSFRGNTIYF.

The rearrangement uses TRBV6-6 and TRBJ1-4; the D gene is possibly TRBD1 (5 bases). CDR3 length: 16 amino acids. The germline CDR1 and CDR2 sequences are MNHNY and SVGAGI (reference sequence). Trimming pared 4 bases from V and 1 base from J, leaving 13 bases between. CDR3 sequence (DNA): TGTGCCAGCAGTTTGGTGGGGGGAAGAACTAATGAAAAACTGTTTTTT. Its protein is CASSLVGGRTNEKLFF.

The chain combines TRBV9 with TRBJ1-6, with 10 bases aligning to TRBD1. The germline gives CDR1 SGDLS, CDR2 YYNGEE. Trimming removed 0 bases from V and 8 bases from J; junction bases left unmatched: 8. The CDR3 has 17 residues. The CDR3 protein is CASSVGPPGQGYSPLHF. Written as DNA, the CDR3 is TGTGCCAGCAGCGTAGGCCCTCCGGGACAGGGGTATTCACCCCTCCACTTT. The complete variable domain, with remaining parts taken from reference TRBV9 and TRBJ1-6, reads DSGVTQTPKHLITATGQRVTLRCSPRSGDLSVYWYQQSLDQGLQFLIQYYNGEERAKGNILERFSAQQFPDLHSELNLSSLELGDSALYFCASSVGPPGQGYSPLHFGNGTRLTVT.

This clone appeared a few times. The rearrangement joins TRBV6-5 to TRBJ1-5; D gene unclear. Trimming shortened V by 6 bases and J by 5 bases, and 11 bases separated the two germline ends. The CDR3 consists of 13 residues. The germline gives CDR1 MNHEY, CDR2 SVGAGI. DNA of the CDR3: TGTGCCAGCAGCTCCAACATTTATCAGCCCCAGCATTTT. Protein: CASSSNIYQPQHF.

The J gene is TRBJ2-6, the V gene TRBV30, with D perhaps matching TRBD1 (6 bases). The V gene lost 0 bases and the J gene lost 4 bases, with 22 bases spanning the gap. The CDR3 covers 19 residues. The germline V gene encodes CDR1 GTSNPN and CDR2 SVGIG (reference sequence). CDR3 sequence reads: CAWSVHMRYRVSGANVLTF. The CDR3 DNA sequence: TGTGCCTGGAGTGTACATATGCGGTACAGGGTCTCCGGGGCCAACGTCCTGACTTTC.

This chain connects TRBV2 to TRBJ2-1, with D perhaps TRBD1 (5 bases). V was clipped by 2 bases and J by 5 bases, with 13 bases between them. Germline loops: CDR1 SNHLY, CDR2 FYNNEI. This CDR3 has 15 residues. The CDR3 protein is CASSEMTGAHNEQFF. The DNA of the CDR3 is TGTGCCAGCAGTGAAATGACTGGGGCGCACAATGAGCAGTTCTTC.

V and J are TRBV30 and TRBJ1-5; TRBD1 might be the D (6 bases). The CDR3 covers 15 residues. Germline V gene sequence: CDR1 GTSNPN, CDR2 SVGIG (reference sequence). The V end was cut by 3 bases, the J end by 0 bases, with 12 bases between. CDR3 sequence reads: CAWSSGTYSNQPQHF. The CDR3 region has the DNA TGTGCCTGGAGCTCCGGGACATATAGCAATCAGCCCCAGCATTTT.

The chain employs TRBV6-2 or TRBV6-3 and TRBJ2-1, with 10 bases matching TRBD2. V gave up 5 bases and J gave up 2 bases; unmatched junction bases: 6. This CDR3 has 16 residues. Germline-derived CDR1 and CDR2 are MNHEY and SVGEGT. CDR3 protein: CASSLQRGGPYNEQFF. CDR3 DNA: TGTGCCAGCAGTCTCCAGCGGGGGGGCCCCTACAATGAGCAGTTCTTC.

This clone occurred once. This chain links TRBV19 with TRBJ2-3, with D perhaps matching TRBD2 (5 bases). Trimming shortened V by 5 bases and J by 0 bases, and 12 bases separated the two germline ends. This CDR3 has 15 residues. Germline V CDR1 and CDR2: LNHDA, SQIVND (reference sequence). Here the CDR3 reads CASSGRGLSTDTQYF. Here the CDR3 DNA reads TGTGCCAGTAGTGGCAGAGGACTTAGCACAGATACGCAGTATTTT. Supplemented by reference TRBV19 and TRBJ2-3, the full variable domain reads DGGITQSPKYLFRKEGQNVTLSCEQNLNHDAMYWYRQDPGQGLRLIYYSQIVNDFQKGDIAEGYSVSREKKESFPLTVTSAQKNPTAFYLCASSGRGLSTDTQYFGPGTRLTVL.

This sequence joins TRBV7-6 and TRBJ2-6; no clear D gene. The germline CDR1 and CDR2 sequences are SGHVS and FNYEAQ. The CDR3 spans 15 residues. Trimming pared 2 bases from V and 1 base from J, leaving 6 bases between. The CDR3 sequence: CASSLFTSGANVLTF. In nucleotides, the CDR3 is TGTGCCAGCAGCTTATTTACATCTGGGGCCAACGTCCTGACTTTC. The full variable domain, completed using reference TRBV7-6 and TRBJ2-6, is GAGVSQSPRYKVTKRGQDVALRCDPISGHVSLYWYRQALGQGPEFLTYFNYEAQQDKSGLPNDRFSAERPEGSISTLTIQRTEQRDSAMYRCASSLFTSGANVLTFGAGSRLTVL.

The chain recombines TRBV2 with TRBJ2-1; possible D gene TRBD1, 6 bases. V lost 6 bases to trimming and J lost 2 bases, with 14 bases between them. The CDR3 totals 15 residues. Germline CDR1 reads SNHLY; CDR2 reads FYNNEI. CDR3 bases: TGTGCCAGCAGCAATACAGGGATGACCTACAATGAGCAGTTCTTC. Protein product: CASSNTGMTYNEQFF.

J is TRBJ2-7 and V is TRBV27; 11 bases align to TRBD1. This CDR3 spans 14 amino acids. V gave up 5 bases and J gave up 3 bases; unmatched junction bases: 3. Per the germline V gene, CDR1 is MNHEY and CDR2 is SMNVEV (reference sequence). CDR3 coding DNA: TGTGCCAGCAGTATCGGGACAGGGGGCTACGAGCAGTACTTC. Encoded protein: CASSIGTGGYEQYF.

CDR3 in amino acids: CASSDDSSTEAFF. The DNA for the CDR3 is TGTGCCAGCAGCGACGACAGTAGCACTGAAGCTTTCTTT. The genes are TRBV7-9 and TRBJ1-1, with a weak D call TRBD1 (5 bases). Germline V gene lookup returns CDR1 SEHNR and CDR2 FQNEAQ (reference sequence). Trimming shortened V by 5 bases and J by 4 bases, and 11 bases separated the two germline ends. CDR3 length: 13 residues.

This clone showed up just a few times. This chain joins TRBV29-1 and TRBJ2-3, with D perhaps TRBD2 (5 bases). CDR3 length: 15 amino acids. The ends were cut back, 5 bases at V and 2 bases at J, with 17 bases in the middle. The V gene's germline CDR1 is SQVTM and CDR2 ANQGSEA. Here the CDR3 reads CSVSPTSFPTDTQYF. For the CDR3, the DNA is TGCAGCGTTTCCCCTACTAGTTTCCCCACAGATACGCAGTATTTT.

The rearrangement joins TRBV18 to TRBJ2-6; perhaps TRBD1 as D (6 bases). V was pared by 0 bases and J by 0 bases, with 9 bases between. The CDR3 runs 17 residues. Germline V lookup: CDR1 KGHSH, CDR2 LQKENI. This CDR3 is CASSPPGQSSGANVLTF. Written as DNA, the CDR3 is TGTGCCAGCTCACCACCGGGACAAAGCTCTGGGGCCAACGTCCTGACTTTC.

The chain couples TRBV7-2 to TRBJ1-3, with TRBD1 matching over 8 bases. V dropped 3 bases and J dropped 4; count of bases not matched to a gene: 5. Germline V gene lookup returns CDR1 SGHTA and CDR2 FQGNSA. This CDR3 region has 15 residues. The CDR3 bases are TGTGCCAGCAGCTTTGGACAGGGAATCGGAAACACCATATATTTT. Translated, it gives CASSFGQGIGNTIYF.

This chain connects TRBV6-5 to TRBJ2-4, with 9 bases lining up with TRBD2. V lost 10 bases and J lost 3; bases outside the gene matches: 10. This CDR3 region has 15 residues. Germline V CDR1 and CDR2: MNHEY, SVGAGI. The CDR3: CATTGGGAGKNIQYF. CDR3 in DNA: TGTGCCACGACGGGCGGGGGGGCAGGCAAAAACATTCAGTACTTC.

The CDR3 loop reads CASSTGQGYYGYTF. In nucleotides, the CDR3 is TGTGCCAGCAGTACCGGACAGGGTTACTATGGCTACACCTTC. J is TRBJ1-2 and V is TRBV6-5, with TRBD1 matching over 8 bases. Trimming at V came to 5 bases and at J to 3 bases, leaving 5 bases not matched to a gene. The CDR3 consists of 14 residues. From germline, CDR1 is MNHEY and CDR2 SVGAGI.

This rearrangement joins TRBV19 to TRBJ2-7, with 14 bases identical to TRBD2. Germline V gene sequence: CDR1 LNHDA, CDR2 SQIVND (reference sequence). V shed 3 bases and J 2 bases; nucleotides not matched to a gene: 9. This CDR3 region has 18 residues. CDR3 residues: CASSIAGTSGGGTYEQYF. For the CDR3, the DNA is TGTGCCAGTAGTATCGCCGGGACTAGCGGGGGAGGAACCTACGAGCAGTACTTC.